This TCR beta chain was identified during a study of OX40 agonist ivuxolimab in advanced cancers. Study as a whole: Intravenous ivuxolimab at 0.01 to 10 mg/kg was given to patients every 2 weeks. Dose-escalation patients' cancers were hepatocellular carcinoma, melanoma, renal cell or head and neck cancer.

Notes on the study in general: Dose levels from 0.1 to 3.0 mg/kg saw CD4+ and CD8+ blood T cells expand clonally by week 6. What antigens the expanded peripheral T cells recognized was never established.

Profiling relied on immunoSEQ multiplex PCR, and the TCRdb table lists in-frame clones only, not all of them. Seen here are 50,000 or so clones, roughly nine tenths observed once, and the top ten hold about 6%. Details on this clone: What it binds is not known.

The CDR3 extends over 14 amino acids. Germline CDR1 and CDR2: MGHRA and YSYEKL. Trimming took 3 bases from V and 10 from J, leaving 16 bases between them. V gene TRBV4-1 combines with J gene TRBJ2-1; D is possibly TRBD1 (7 bases). The TCR sequence derives from an adult with an advanced solid tumor such as melanoma, head and neck, liver or kidney cancer. The sample consisted of CD4+ or CD8+ T cells sorted from blood, taken in a trial of the OX40 agonist ivuxolimab. This CDR3 is CASSQVAAGGEQFF. CDR3 in DNA: TGCGCCAGCAGCCAGGTCGCAGCAGGGGGGGAGCAGTTCTTC.